This T cell receptor beta chain was captured in a study of spatial heterogeneity in lung cancer (dated by TCRdb to between 2018 and 2020). Background on the whole study: Beta-chain transcripts were consistently detected in greater numbers than alpha-chain transcripts, which likely reflected higher beta-chain transcript abundance. In the raw uncorrected reads, each unique combination of TCR and UMI appeared more than ten times on average. In non-small cell lung cancer, the study made a quantitative comparison of TCR alpha and beta repertoires among multiple tumor regions, matched nontumor lung and blood. The study linked features of the TCR repertoire to counts of nonsynonymous mutations, which were determined by whole-exome sequencing of tumor tissue. Both alpha and beta chains were TCR-sequenced in 210 or so tumor regions, 64 matched nontumor lung samples and around 54 PBMC samples obtained at surgery. Broad study findings and their caveats: Ubiquitous expanded tumor TCRs showed up in blood more often at tumor resection than at routine follow-up. Confirming at a functional level the hypothesis that regional TCRs recognize regional mutations was considered to require additional single-cell paired TCR alpha and beta sequencing.

The library was produced with 5' RACE. Sequenced using a NextSeq 500. In the TCR library protocol, a unique molecular identifier was attached to each TCR cDNA molecule so that PCR and sequencing errors could be corrected. The original methods were these. TCR identification, UMI-based error correction and CDR3 extraction were performed with Decombinator tools. Expanded TCRs were defined as those above a frequency of 2 per 1,000, corresponding to the top 1% of the tumor frequency distribution. Renyi diversity was calculated using the R vegan package after each repertoire was subsampled 100 times to 5,000 TCRs. CDR3 similarity networks were built from amino acid triplet string-kernel similarity, connecting CDR3s with pairwise similarity above 0.82. The public reads were reprocessed in TCRdb via fastp at Q25 and MiXCR, keeping in-frame beta chains. When rows share a CDR3 protein, they turn into one entry using the most common DNA and genes. None of the V and J calls come from the authors' own analysis; TCRdb made them. This sample lists about 82,000 distinct CDR3 sequences; about 12% were detected once. The ten largest account for approximately 4.2% of the sample.

CDR1 and CDR2 were assigned from the germline V gene (reference sequence) as DFQATT and SNEGSKA. CDR3 length: 13 amino acids, cysteine to phenylalanine. Only the CDR3 DNA stays, 39 bases, in frame from base 1. A distance of 18 bases separates the germline ends of V and J, which lose 5 bases and 8 bases respectively. The time point label of this sample denotes: sample taken at primary tumor resection. Whole RNA extracted from tumor and nontumor lung tissue, or from cryopreserved PBMC samples, was used for TCR sequencing without cell sorting. Samples were obtained from 72 patients with early-stage, untreated non-small cell lung cancer from the lung TRACERx cohort. A patient was chosen for TCR sequencing only when enough RNA was available from at least two tumor regions. This clonotype showed up just a few times. Its antigen is not yet known. No base qualities exist here, and no much larger clone lies one base off it.

This receptor was identified in a male donor with early-stage non-small cell lung cancer. The receptor chain draws on TRBV20-1 and TRBJ1-2; perhaps TRBD1 is the D gene, with 5 bases matching. The sample here was PBMCs, taken at surgery. Read as DNA, the sequence is TGCAGTGCTTTTAAACGGGACTCAGGAGGCTACACCTTC. It specifies CSAFKRDSGGYTF.